The TCR beta chain described here comes from a study of technical replicates of blood from several donors. V shed 4 bases and J shed 9 bases, with 20 bases lying between them. Germline CDR1 is MGHRA and CDR2 is YSYEKL. This CDR3 region has 15 residues. This table comes from immunoSEQ multiplex PCR, and its TCRdb copy is limited to in-frame clones, with some not included. The sample contains some 71,000 clones, around 97% of which appear only once. The chain has TRBV4-1 and TRBJ2-3; maybe TRBD1 (5 bases). The clonotype was recovered from a human donor in good health. Sequencing used T cells isolated from PBMCs. CDR3 nucleotides: TGCGCCAGCAGCCTATCAGGGCTGAGTATAGACACGCAGTATTTT. It encodes CASSLSGLSIDTQYF.